What follows are 5 T cell receptor beta chains derived from one specimen sequenced in a study of blood T cell repertoires in COVID-19. This table comes from immunoSEQ multiplex PCR, and its TCRdb copy is limited to in-frame clones, with some not included. This table has about 190,000 clones, approximately 80% appearing once. The material sequenced was peripheral blood. Receptors originate from a human donor in a cohort sampled during active COVID-19.

Concerning this clone: A much larger clone is a single base away; this may be a read error. Other nucleotide sequences in the sample specify the same CDR3. V is TRBV3-1 (or the pseudogene TRBV3-2) and J is TRBJ1-5, with TRBD1 as a possible D gene (6 bases). The CDR3 spans 16 residues. Germline CDR1 is LGHDT and CDR2 is YNNKEL (reference sequence). The CDR3 DNA sequence: TGTGCCAGCAGCGACACAGGGATTGGGGGCAATCAACCCCAGCATTTT. It is translated as CASSDTGIGGNQPQHF.

The chain is built from TRBV21-1 and TRBJ2-1; the DNA was not compared with TRBD2, the D call given in the table. TRBV21-1 counts as a pseudogene. The CDR3 has 10 amino acids. CDR3 coding DNA: TGTGCCAGCAGCTCGTGTGAGCAGTTCTTC. Its translation: CASSSCEQFF.

This chain connects TRBV3-1 (or the pseudogene TRBV3-2) to TRBJ2-1, with TRBD2 matching over 8 bases. This CDR3 region has 15 residues. Germline V gene data show CDR1 as LGHDT and CDR2 as YNNKEL (reference sequence). J gave up 13 bases and V 3 bases, and 14 bases lay outside the gene matches. CDR3 nucleotides: TGTGCCAGCAGCCATAACGGGGGGGTTAGAAGGGATCAGTTCTTC. This encodes CASSHNGGVRRDQFF.

This rearrangement joins TRBV29-1 to TRBJ2-1; unclear D gene. Looked up from germline, CDR1 is SQVTM and CDR2 is ANQGSEA. Trimming stripped 6 bases from V and 3 bases from J, with 9 bases between. The CDR3 is 12 amino acids. CDR3 protein: CSVDNNYNEQFF. The CDR3 nucleotides are TGCAGCGTCGATAACAACTACAATGAGCAGTTCTTC.

This clone was detected once. The chain carries TRBV6-5 and TRBJ2-2; 8 positions match TRBD1. Trimming cost V 4 bases and J 6 bases; bases outside gene matches: 4. CDR3 size: 14 residues. Per germline, CDR1 MNHEY and CDR2 SVGAGI. CDR3 nucleotide sequence: TGTGCCAGCAGTTGGGGACAGGTCCCCGGGGAGCTGTTTTTT. This codes for CASSWGQVPGELFF.